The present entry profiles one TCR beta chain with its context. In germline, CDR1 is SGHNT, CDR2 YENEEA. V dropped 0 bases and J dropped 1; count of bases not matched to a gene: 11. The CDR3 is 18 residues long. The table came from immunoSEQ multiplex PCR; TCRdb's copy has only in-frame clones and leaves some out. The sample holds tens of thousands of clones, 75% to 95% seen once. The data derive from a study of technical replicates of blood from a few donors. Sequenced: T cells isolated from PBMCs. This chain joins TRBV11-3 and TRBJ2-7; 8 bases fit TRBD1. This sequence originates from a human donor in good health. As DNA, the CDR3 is TGTGCCAGCAGCTTAGATGGCCATTGGACAGGGCCTTCCTACGAGCAGTACTTC. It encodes CASSLDGHWTGPSYEQYF. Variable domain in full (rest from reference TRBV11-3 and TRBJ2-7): EAGVVQSPRYKIIEKKQPVAFWCNPISGHNTLYWYLQNLGQGPELLIRYENEEAVDDSQLPKDRFSAERLKGVDSTLKIQPAELGDSAVYLCASSLDGHWTGPSYEQYFGPGTRLTVT.